Listed here are 32 T cell receptor beta chains from one sample, sequenced in a study of T cell responses to AZD1222 COVID-19 vaccine. Some clones are missing from TCRdb's copy, which holds only in-frame ones; the method was immunoSEQ multiplex PCR. This sample has 150,000 or so clones; around 92% occur once, and the top ten carry approximately 3%. Sequencing used peripheral blood, obtained on day 0 of AZD1222 vaccination. Receptors were obtained from an adult in good health.

This sequence joins TRBV6-1 and TRBJ1-2; TRBD1 matches 9 bases. The V gene's germline CDR1 is MNHNS and CDR2 SASEGT. With 3 bases clipped from V and 2 bases from J, the junction kept 7 bases outside the gene matches. This CDR3 comprises 16 residues. DNA for the CDR3: TGTGCCAGCAGTGACATCACAGGGGGCAGGAACTATGGCTACACCTTC. Protein sequence: CASSDITGGRNYGYTF.

This chain uses TRBV5-1 with TRBJ2-5; D assignment may be TRBD1 or TRBD2 (5 bases each). The germline V gene has CDR1 SGHRS and CDR2 YFSETQ. The CDR3 loop spans 14 amino acids. Between the trimmed V and J ends, which lost 4 bases and 1 base, there was a span of 11 bases. This CDR3 reads CASSPGRIQETQYF. For the CDR3, the DNA is TGCGCCAGCAGCCCGGGACGCATCCAAGAGACCCAGTACTTC. Looking up the rest from reference TRBV5-1 and TRBJ2-5 gives the full variable domain: KAGVTQTPRYLIKTRGQQVTLSCSPISGHRSVSWYQQTPGQGLQFLFEYFSETQRNKGNFPGRFSGRQFSNSRSEMNVSTLELGDSALYLCASSPGRIQETQYFGPGTRLLVL.

The rearrangement uses TRBV7-9 and TRBJ1-1; D ambiguous. The CDR3 is made up of 12 amino acids. In germline, CDR1 is SEHNR, CDR2 FQNEAQ (reference sequence). With 3 bases removed from V and 1 base from J, the gap between germline ends came to 3 bases. CDR3 protein: CASSFANTEAFF. CDR3 bases: TGTGCCAGCAGCTTCGCGAACACTGAAGCTTTCTTT.

The rearrangement links TRBV5-4 to TRBJ2-7; D is unresolved. The CDR3 has 14 residues. Trimming shortened V by 0 bases and J by 5 bases, and 12 bases separated the two germline ends. The germline V gene has CDR1 SGHNT and CDR2 YYREEE (reference sequence). Here the CDR3 reads CASSLAIGNNEQYF. DNA for the CDR3: TGTGCCAGCAGCTTGGCAATAGGGAATAACGAGCAGTACTTC.

V and J are TRBV7-8 and TRBJ1-2, with D hard to call. V was shortened by 1 base and J by 8 bases, with 17 bases between the two germline ends. Per the germline V gene, CDR1 is SGHVS and CDR2 is FQNEAQ. CDR3 size: 15 residues. CDR3 protein: CASSLGWAVAGGYTF. The CDR3 DNA reads TGTGCCAGCAGCTTAGGATGGGCGGTGGCGGGCGGCTACACCTTC. The complete variable domain, with remaining parts taken from reference TRBV7-8 and TRBJ1-2, reads GAGVSQSPRYKVAKRGQDVALRCDPISGHVSLFWYQQALGQGPEFLTYFQNEAQLDKSGLPSDRFFAERPEGSVSTLKIQRTQQEDSAVYLCASSLGWAVAGGYTFGSGTRLTVV.

This chain links TRBV5-8 with TRBJ2-1; D unresolved. V was clipped by 0 bases and J by 7 bases, with 17 bases between them. The CDR3 consists of 16 residues. CDR1 and CDR2 (germline): SGHTS, YDEGEE. CDR3 sequence reads: CASSLAPELRVNEQFF. The CDR3 nucleotides read TGTGCCAGCAGCTTGGCTCCGGAACTACGTGTGAATGAGCAGTTCTTC.

CDR3 amino acids: CASRTGGTEAFF. CDR3 nucleotides: TGTGCCAGCCGGACAGGAGGCACTGAAGCTTTCTTT. This chain uses TRBV18 with TRBJ1-1, with 7 bases that match TRBD1. The CDR3 has 12 residues. J lost 4 bases, V lost 8 bases, and 4 bases had no gene match. Germline V gene data show CDR1 as KGHSH and CDR2 as LQKENI.

This clone is a singleton in its sample. The gene calls are TRBV6-5 and TRBJ1-4; D is possibly TRBD1 (5 bases). Deletions cut 4 bases from V and 6 bases from J, with 12 bases between. CDR3 length equals 14 residues. CDR1 and CDR2 from the germline V gene are MNHEY and SVGAGI. Here the CDR3 reads CASSWGRGHEKLFF. The CDR3 region has the DNA TGTGCCAGCAGTTGGGGAAGGGGCCATGAAAAACTGTTTTTT.

This chain uses TRBV3-1 (or the pseudogene TRBV3-2) with TRBJ1-2; D is uncertain. Germline values: CDR1 LGHDT, CDR2 YNNKEL (reference sequence). The CDR3 has 14 residues. Trimming pared 1 base from V and 4 bases from J, leaving 10 bases between. The CDR3 reads CASSQGADIYGYTF. The CDR3 region has the DNA TGTGCCAGCAGCCAAGGGGCCGACATCTATGGCTACACCTTC.

The table lists this clone with a count of one. The chain recombines TRBV27 with TRBJ1-3, with D hard to call. The CDR3 is 17 residues long. Germline V CDR1 and CDR2: MNHEY, SMNVEV (reference sequence). V was shortened by 6 bases and J by 4 bases, with 22 bases between the two germline ends. Here the CDR3 DNA reads TGTGCCAGCAGCCCTGGAGGACTCCCGCTGGGGGGAAACACCATATATTTT. Its protein is CASSPGGLPLGGNTIYF.

V gene TRBV11-2 combines with J gene TRBJ2-3; D is possibly TRBD1 (6 bases). Germline lookup yields CDR1 SGHAT and CDR2 FQNNGV. The CDR3 spans 15 residues. Trimming took off 3 bases at V and 5 bases at J, with 15 bases between the two ends. Written as DNA, the CDR3 is TGTGCCAGCAGCTTTTCGGACAGAAGTTTAGATACGCAGTATTTT. Translated, it gives CASSFSDRSLDTQYF.

This chain connects TRBV27 to TRBJ1-6; D gene unclear. From germline, CDR1 is MNHEY and CDR2 SMNVEV (reference sequence). Trimming took 8 bases from V and 3 from J, leaving 5 bases between them. This CDR3 region has 12 residues. The CDR3 protein is CASGFYNSPLHF. The CDR3, as DNA: TGTGCCAGCGGGTTCTATAATTCACCCCTCCACTTT.

The chain combines TRBV2 with TRBJ2-7; 15 positions match TRBD2. The CDR3 has 17 amino acids. Germline-derived CDR1 and CDR2 are SNHLY and FYNNEI. V was clipped by 0 bases and J by 2 bases; unmatched bases: 2. In nucleotides, the CDR3 is TGTGCCAGCAGTGAAGCGTGGACTAGCGGGAGGGCCTACGAGCAGTACTTC. Translating it yields CASSEAWTSGRAYEQYF.

The gene calls are TRBV6-2 or TRBV6-3 and TRBJ1-5; D is unclear. The CDR3 is 16 residues long. Germline V gives CDR1 MNHEY, CDR2 SVGEGT. Trimming left V 5 bases short and J 1 base short, with 15 bases between. DNA for the CDR3: TGTGCCAGCAGTCTCGGGTCCCCGCGGAGCAATCAGCCCCAGCATTTT. Protein sequence: CASSLGSPRSNQPQHF.

CDR3 residues: CASRRGTTNEKLFF. Written as DNA, the CDR3 is TGTGCCAGTAGACGAGGTACAACTAATGAAAAACTGTTTTTT. The J gene is TRBJ1-4, the V gene TRBV19; D remains unclear. The CDR3 is 14 residues long. The germline V and J ends were trimmed by 6 bases and 0 bases, with 8 bases remaining between them. Looked up from germline, CDR1 is LNHDA and CDR2 is SQIVND (reference sequence).

This clone was detected only once. At one of its ends the junction is not consistent with the germline gene, which may arise from a read error. The rearrangement joins TRBV7-8 to TRBJ1-2, with 9 bases matching TRBD1. CDR1 is SGHVS and CDR2 is FQNEAQ in the germline V gene. The CDR3 length is 15 residues. The CDR3 DNA follows: TGTGCCAGCAGCCAGGGACGGACGGGACAGGGATCCCTAACGTTC. Translating it yields CASSQGRTGQGSLTF.

The chain combines TRBV25-1 with TRBJ1-4; D may be TRBD1 (5 bases). The CDR3 spans 14 residues. Trimming shortened V by 5 bases and J by 7 bases, and 14 bases separated the two germline ends. CDR1 is MGHDK and CDR2 is SYGVNS in the germline V gene. The CDR3 region is CASSIGGNFEKLFF. As DNA, the CDR3 is TGTGCCAGCAGTATTGGGGGGAATTTTGAAAAACTGTTTTTT.

The gene calls are TRBV28 and TRBJ1-5; TRBD1 is a possible D gene (6 bases). The germline gives CDR1 MDHEN, CDR2 SYDVKM. The germline V and J ends were trimmed by 7 bases and 2 bases, with 21 bases remaining between them. This CDR3 has 17 residues. The DNA for the CDR3 is TGTGCCAGCACCGAAGGTAGGGCAGGGGCACGCAATCAGCCCCAGCATTTT. Translating gives CASTEGRAGARNQPQHF.

V gene TRBV4-3 combines with J gene TRBJ2-7; 9 bases map to TRBD1. The CDR3 contains 15 residues. Looked up from germline, CDR1 is LGHNA and CDR2 is YSLEER. With V trimmed by 3 bases and J by 5 bases, 8 bases remained unmatched. CDR3: CASSHHTGGGNEQYF. For the CDR3, the DNA is TGCGCCAGCAGCCACCACACAGGGGGCGGGAACGAGCAGTACTTC.

The J gene is TRBJ1-5, the V gene TRBV7-9; D possibly corresponds to TRBD1 (5 bases). CDR3 size: 15 residues. Germline lookup yields CDR1 SEHNR and CDR2 FQNEAQ (reference sequence). V was pared by 5 bases and J by 5 bases, with 16 bases between. In DNA, the CDR3 is TGTGCCAGCAGCCCCTATCAGGGAGGAGATCAGCCCCAGCATTTT. It encodes CASSPYQGGDQPQHF. The entire variable domain, with the rest obtained from reference TRBV7-9 and TRBJ1-5, is as follows: DTGVSQNPRHKITKRGQNVTFRCDPISEHNRLYWYRQTLGQGPEFLTYFQNEAQLEKSRLLSDRFSAERPKGSFSTLEIQRTEQGDSAMYLCASSPYQGGDQPQHFGDGTRLSIL.

This clone appeared a single time. The chain has TRBV6-2 or TRBV6-3 and TRBJ2-3; D gene unclear. CDR3 size: 15 residues. Germline V CDR1 and CDR2: MNHEY, SVGEGT. V lost 2 bases and J lost 0, with 9 bases in between. The CDR3 region has the DNA TGTGCCAGCAGTTACCTGGGTACTAGCACAGATACGCAGTATTTT. This encodes CASSYLGTSTDTQYF.

This rearrangement joins TRBV27 to TRBJ1-6; D is undetermined. The germline V and J ends were trimmed by 6 bases and 1 base, with 7 bases remaining between them. Germline V gene lookup returns CDR1 MNHEY and CDR2 SMNVEV (reference sequence). This CDR3 contains 14 residues. In nucleotides, the CDR3 is TGTGCCAGCAGCCTATGGTCCTATAATTCACCCCTCCACTTT. Its translation: CASSLWSYNSPLHF.

The chain is built from TRBV4-2 and TRBJ1-6, with TRBD1 identical over 8 bases. There are 15 residues in the CDR3. After removal of 4 bases from V and 7 bases from J, the junction contained 6 bases not matched to a gene. CDR1 LGHNA and CDR2 YNFKEQ come from the germline V gene. CDR3 DNA sequence: TGTGCCAGCAGCCGCCCGGACAGGGAAAATTCACCCCTCCACTTT. Its translation: CASSRPDRENSPLHF.

The V gene is TRBV4-1, the J gene TRBJ2-7; D unresolved. Trimming removed 2 bases from V and 0 bases from J, with 14 bases in between. Germline CDR1 reads MGHRA; CDR2 reads YSYEKL. The CDR3 spans 16 residues. In DNA form, the CDR3 reads TGCGCCAGCAGCCAATATACCCCCGGGCCCTCCTACGAGCAGTACTTC. It encodes CASSQYTPGPSYEQYF.

The chain links TRBV6-5 to TRBJ1-2, with 8 bases lining up with TRBD1. Trimming removed 6 bases from V and 0 bases from J; junction bases left unmatched: 6. The length of the CDR3 is 15 residues. The germline V gene has CDR1 MNHEY and CDR2 SVGAGI. CDR3 DNA: TGTGCCAGCAGCCCGGACAGGGCAACTAACTATGGCTACACCTTC. It codes for CASSPDRATNYGYTF.

The V gene is TRBV12-3 or TRBV12-4, the J gene TRBJ1-3, with no clear D. Trimming pared 9 bases from V and 1 base from J, leaving 4 bases between. The length of the CDR3 is 11 residues. The CDR3 protein is CASSSGNTIYF. The CDR3 DNA sequence: TGTGCCAGTTCGTCTGGAAACACCATATATTTT.

The chain couples TRBV6-5 to TRBJ2-5; the D gene is possibly TRBD1 (6 bases). From germline, CDR1 is MNHEY and CDR2 SVGAGI. The CDR3 runs to 15 residues. Trimming shortened V by 6 bases and J by 0 bases, and 14 bases separated the two germline ends. CDR3: CASRDSFGYQETQYF. The CDR3 DNA follows: TGTGCCAGCAGGGACAGCTTTGGGTACCAAGAGACCCAGTACTTC.

This sequence joins TRBV10-3 and TRBJ1-5; 10 nucleotides match TRBD1. Germline CDR1 is ENHRY and CDR2 is SYGVKD. With 5 bases clipped from V and 4 bases from J, the junction kept 5 bases outside the gene matches. The length of the CDR3 is 15 residues. CDR3 in amino acids: CAISSGTGANQPQHF. CDR3 DNA: TGTGCCATCAGTTCCGGGACAGGGGCGAATCAGCCCCAGCATTTT.

This sequence joins TRBV7-3 and TRBJ2-3, with 8 bases aligning to TRBD1. In germline, CDR1 is SGHTA, CDR2 FQGTGA. This CDR3 is built from 13 residues. The J segment lost 7 bases and the V segment lost 4 bases, leaving 4 bases of the junction unmatched. The CDR3 DNA reads as TGTGCCAGCAGCTCCGACAGGGGTAATACGCAGTATTTT. Its protein product is CASSSDRGNTQYF. Complete variable domain (other parts from reference TRBV7-3 and TRBJ2-3): GAGVSQTPSNKVTEKGKYVELRCDPISGHTALYWYRQSLGQGPEFLIYFQGTGAADDSGLPNDRFFAVRPEGSVSTLKIQRTERGDSAVYLCASSSDRGNTQYFGPGTRLTVL.

The V call is TRBV9, the J call TRBJ2-3; 7 bases align to TRBD2. CDR3 length equals 17 residues. The trim removed 0 bases at V and 0 bases at J, leaving 7 bases unmatched. CDR1 and CDR2 (germline): SGDLS, YYNGEE. The CDR3 loop reads CASSVAIGRTSTDTQYF. Written as DNA, the CDR3 is TGTGCCAGCAGCGTAGCAATCGGGAGGACTAGCACAGATACGCAGTATTTT.

In DNA, the CDR3 is TGCGCCAGCAGCTTGGGACGGGGGCGATGGGAAAAACTGTTTTTT. It encodes CASSLGRGRWEKLFF. The chain combines TRBV5-1 with TRBJ1-4; TRBD1 might be the D (6 bases). V was trimmed by 0 bases and J by 8 bases, leaving 14 bases between them. Germline CDR1 SGHRS, CDR2 YFSETQ. The CDR3 spans 15 residues. The full variable domain, completed using reference TRBV5-1 and TRBJ1-4, is KAGVTQTPRYLIKTRGQQVTLSCSPISGHRSVSWYQQTPGQGLQFLFEYFSETQRNKGNFPGRFSGRQFSNSRSEMNVSTLELGDSALYLCASSLGRGRWEKLFFGSGTQLSVL.

CDR3 region: CASSIGTVNYGYTF. The CDR3 DNA is TGTGCCAGTAGTATAGGGACAGTTAACTATGGCTACACCTTC. The V and J genes are TRBV19 and TRBJ1-2, with D tentatively TRBD1 (6 bases). This CDR3 is 14 amino acids long. V was pared by 1 base and J by 1 base, with 7 bases between. Per germline, CDR1 LNHDA and CDR2 SQIVND (reference sequence).